This paragraph covers one T cell receptor (beta chain) sequence. Antigen specificity is unknown. Some clones are missing from TCRdb's copy, which holds only in-frame ones; the method was immunoSEQ multiplex PCR. The repertoire consists of tens of thousands of clones, with 85% to 90% occurring once and the leading ten covering 5.5% to 7%. This record comes from a study of T cell clonotyping in hematopoietic cell transplantation. Study information: Recipient samples before transplant were obtained post-cytoreduction. General study results and limits: Recipient TCR diversity dropped after transplant; expanded clonotypes rose from day 30 to 180. Higher Inverse Simpson Index values in graft donor and pretransplant recipient predicted broader posttransplant TCR diversity.

The time point is: recipient sample about 28 days before transplant, after cytoreduction. V lost 8 bases, J lost 4 bases, and 8 bases stayed unmatched. The CDR3 consists of 14 residues. Germline assignment: CDR1 SNHLY and CDR2 FYNNEI. The chain is built from TRBV2 and TRBJ1-1; TRBD1 aligns across 9 bases. Sequencing was performed on peripheral blood mononuclear cells, taken before stem cell transplant. The TCR comes from a man in his sixties with biphenotypic leukemia. Some clones in this sample may be carry-over from other donors' samples. In DNA form, the CDR3 reads TGTGCCAGCTCGCAGGACAGGGGAAGCACTGAAGCTTTCTTT. This gives the protein CASSQDRGSTEAFF.